The 29 T cell receptor beta chains given below trace back to one sample, sequenced in a study of blood T cells in healthy people across ages. Primed by a sample-barcoded 5' primer and a J-beta primer mix, a second PCR proceeded for roughly 6 to 12 cycles. TCRdb ran MiXCR on the 5' RACE reads and lists one entry per CDR3 protein. The sample contains around 670,000 distinct CDR3 sequences, approximately 30% of which appear only once. Sequenced material: blood. The receptors here all came from a woman older than 75 in good health.

In its sample, this clonotype was seen many times. V gene TRBV6-5 combines with J gene TRBJ1-2, with D unclear. V was clipped by 4 bases and J by 8 bases, with 8 bases between them. The CDR3 sequence is 11 residues long. CDR1 is MNHEY, CDR2 SVGAGI, per germline. The CDR3 protein is CASSSANGYTF. CDR3 nucleotides: TGTGCCAGCAGTTCAGCGAACGGCTACACCTTC.

Note on this clonotype: Given a much more abundant clone one base away, this may be a read error. In nucleotides, the CDR3 is TGTGCCAGCAGTTACCCAGGACGAAATGAGCAGTTCTTC. As protein: CASSYPGRNEQFF. J is TRBJ2-1 and V is TRBV6-5, with D unresolved. This CDR3 has 13 amino acids. Germline loops: CDR1 MNHEY, CDR2 SVGAGI. Trimming stripped 2 bases from V and 7 bases from J, with 9 bases between.

A remark on this clonotype: Relative to the germline gene, one junction end is altered; a read error may explain this. The chain joins TRBV2 to TRBJ1-6; D is uncertain. This CDR3 has 15 residues. Germline V gene sequence: CDR1 SNHLY, CDR2 FYNNEI. The CDR3 loop is CANSESWSGFSPLHF. The CDR3 DNA follows: TGTGCCAACAGTGAAAGTTGGTCCGGGTTTTCACCCCTCCACTTT.

As concerns this clonotype: A much larger clonotype is one base distant, so this may be a read error. The chain is built from TRBV29-1 and TRBJ1-2; 8 nucleotides match TRBD1. The CDR3 spans 18 residues. J lost 4 bases, V lost 7 bases, and 23 bases had no gene match. CDR1 is SQVTM, CDR2 ANQGSEA, per germline. CDR3 in amino acids: CSAAKLQGGTLPTYGYTF. The CDR3 DNA reads TGCAGCGCTGCAAAACTACAGGGGGGCACTCTCCCAACCTATGGCTACACCTTC.

This sequence joins TRBV10-3 and TRBJ1-5, with D unclear. CDR3 length: 13 amino acids. Trimming took 10 bases from V and 0 from J, leaving 10 bases between them. In germline, CDR1 is ENHRY, CDR2 SYGVKD. The CDR3, as DNA: TGTGCCACCGTACCAGATAGCAATCAGCCCCAGCATTTT. Its protein product is CATVPDSNQPQHF.

This clonotype was picked up many times. CDR3 nucleotides: TGTGCCTGGACAGGAATCAATTCTGGGGCCAACGTCCTGACTTTC. This translates into CAWTGINSGANVLTF. The genes are TRBV30 and TRBJ2-6; D remains unclear. CDR1 and CDR2 (germline): GTSNPN, SVGIG (reference sequence). With 4 bases removed from V and 1 base from J, the gap between germline ends came to 11 bases. The CDR3 runs 15 residues.

This chain uses TRBV20-1 with TRBJ2-1; 8 positions agree with TRBD2. V trimming: 1 base; J trimming: 7 bases; junction bases outside the gene matches: 6. This CDR3 comprises 14 residues. CDR1 and CDR2 from the germline V gene are DFQATT and SNEGSKA (reference sequence). The CDR3 DNA follows: TGCAGTGCTAGAGGAGCGGGAGCTGGTAATGAGCAGTTCTTC. It codes for CSARGAGAGNEQFF.

This clonotype has at least ten counts. The genes are TRBV29-1 and TRBJ2-7; a weak D match, TRBD1 (6 bases). This CDR3 comprises 14 residues. V shed 6 bases and J shed 3 bases, with 18 bases lying between them. CDR1 is SQVTM and CDR2 is ANQGSEA in the germline V gene. The CDR3 loop reads CSVRGAGASYEQYF. CDR3 nucleotides: TGCAGCGTCCGAGGGGCAGGGGCAAGCTACGAGCAGTACTTC.

There are many counts of this clonotype. J is TRBJ2-3 and V is TRBV7-9, with D uncertain. Trimming shortened V by 5 bases and J by 2 bases, and 11 bases separated the two germline ends. CDR1 and CDR2 from the germline V gene are SEHNR and FQNEAQ (reference sequence). This CDR3 has 14 residues. For the CDR3, the DNA is TGTGCCAGCAGCACTGGACGGACCACAGATACGCAGTATTTT. This encodes CASSTGRTTDTQYF.

Note on this clonotype: A read error may be the cause here, since a much bigger clone is one base away. This chain links TRBV6-1 with TRBJ2-4, with 9 bases lining up with TRBD1. The V gene end was trimmed by 5 bases and the J gene end by 13 bases; junction bases not matched to a gene: 27. CDR3 length: 19 amino acids. The germline CDR1 and CDR2 sequences are MNHNS and SASEGT. Here the CDR3 reads CASSRPMDRGKGPQEAQYF. The DNA of the CDR3 is TGTGCCAGCAGTCGCCCGATGGACAGGGGAAAGGGCCCCCAAGAGGCCCAGTACTTC.

The CDR3 DNA reads as TGTGCCAGCAGAAGGGGCCCAGGGGCGCTCTCCTACGAGCAGTACTTC. Protein sequence: CASRRGPGALSYEQYF. The J gene is TRBJ2-7, the V gene TRBV5-8; possibly TRBD1 for D (6 bases). The CDR3 has 16 residues. V lost 5 bases and J lost 0, with 18 bases in between. From germline, CDR1 is SGHTS and CDR2 YDEGEE.

This clonotype has ten or more counts. V gene TRBV5-1 combines with J gene TRBJ2-7; 9 bases line up with TRBD1. The germline V gene has CDR1 SGHRS and CDR2 YFSETQ. The V and J ends lost 0 bases and 2 bases, in that order; junction bases with no gene match: 0. This CDR3 has 14 residues. The CDR3 is CASSLGDRAYEQYF. CDR3 DNA sequence: TGCGCCAGCAGCTTGGGGGACAGGGCCTACGAGCAGTACTTC. Drawing the rest from reference TRBV5-1 and TRBJ2-7, the complete variable domain is KAGVTQTPRYLIKTRGQQVTLSCSPISGHRSVSWYQQTPGQGLQFLFEYFSETQRNKGNFPGRFSGRQFSNSRSEMNVSTLELGDSALYLCASSLGDRAYEQYFGPGTRLTVT.

This chain links TRBV5-6 with TRBJ1-1, with D possibly being TRBD1 (6 bases). CDR1 and CDR2 from the germline V gene are SGHDT and YYEEEE. This CDR3 is built from 15 residues. With 4 bases removed from V and 7 bases from J, the gap between germline ends came to 20 bases. CDR3 sequence: CASSLTWGGQVEAFF. DNA of the CDR3: TGTGCCAGCAGCCTTACGTGGGGGGGGCAGGTTGAAGCTTTCTTT.

This chain uses TRBV7-6 with TRBJ1-1; D not certain. Germline loops: CDR1 SGHVS, CDR2 FNYEAQ. Trimming pared 4 bases from V and 8 bases from J, leaving 17 bases between. The CDR3 contains 14 residues. The CDR3 loop reads CASSSLRRPREAFF. CDR3 DNA sequence: TGTGCCAGCAGCTCCTTGCGGCGGCCCAGGGAAGCTTTCTTT.

This clonotype was counted a single time. The V gene is TRBV6-5, the J gene TRBJ2-7; tentatively, D is TRBD2 (6 bases). CDR1 is MNHEY, CDR2 SVGAGI, per germline. This CDR3 has 16 residues. V dropped 0 bases and J dropped 1 base, with 13 bases sitting between them. CDR3 sequence (DNA): TGTGCCAGCAGTTACTCCCGGGACGGGGGTTCCTACGAGCAGTACTTC. It specifies CASSYSRDGGSYEQYF.

As to this clonotype: A much more abundant neighbour one base away suggests this may be a read error. The chain recombines TRBV2 with TRBJ2-7, with 7 bases matching TRBD1. The DNA end favors TRBJ2-5, so the J call may be wrong. This CDR3 region has 17 residues. Germline V gene data show CDR1 as SNHLY and CDR2 as FYNNEI. The CDR3 coding sequence is TGTGCCAGCAGTGAACTCCTGGACAGGCCCCCCTTAGGGACCCAGTACTTC. This translates into CASSELLDRPPLGTQYF.

The sample holds many counts of this clonotype. Here the CDR3 DNA reads TGTGCCAGCAGCTTGTCCCTGAACTACGAGCAGTACTTC. Protein: CASSLSLNYEQYF. J is TRBJ2-7 and V is TRBV5-6; D remains ambiguous. Between the trimmed V and J ends, which lost 1 base and 3 bases, there was a span of 8 bases. Germline-derived CDR1 and CDR2 are SGHDT and YYEEEE. The CDR3 consists of 13 residues.

The J gene is TRBJ1-1, the V gene TRBV20-1; 8 bases map to TRBD1. Per germline, CDR1 DFQATT and CDR2 SNEGSKA (reference sequence). J was trimmed by 0 bases and V by 2 bases; bases with no gene match: 5. This CDR3 contains 15 residues. CDR3 residues: CSARRRQGMNTEAFF. CDR3 DNA: TGCAGTGCTAGAAGACGACAGGGGATGAACACTGAAGCTTTCTTT.

This clonotype showed up many times. The chain couples TRBV20-1 to TRBJ2-7, with TRBD1 matching over 7 bases. V dropped 6 bases and J dropped 3; count of bases not matched to a gene: 11. This CDR3 has 14 amino acids. CDR1 and CDR2 from the germline V gene are DFQATT and SNEGSKA (reference sequence). CDR3 protein: CSARPGQSHYEQYF. The CDR3, as DNA: TGCAGTGCGCGACCGGGACAGTCACACTACGAGCAGTACTTC.

The genes are TRBV6-5 and TRBJ1-1; D not certain. CDR1 MNHEY and CDR2 SVGAGI come from the germline V gene. Trimming pared 6 bases from V and 7 bases from J, leaving 15 bases between. The CDR3 has 13 residues. The CDR3 sequence is CASSKGRAFEAFF. CDR3 sequence (DNA): TGTGCCAGCAGCAAGGGCCGGGCGTTTGAAGCTTTCTTT.

This clonotype was seen many times. This chain uses TRBV6-6 with TRBJ2-1; TRBD1 matches 7 bases. The CDR3 runs to 16 residues. The ends lost 5 bases at V and 7 bases at J; junction bases unmatched: 14. CDR1 and CDR2 from the germline V gene are MNHNY and SVGAGI (reference sequence). CDR3 coding DNA: TGTGCCAGCAGTCGACCGGGACAGCTTTCACCTAATGAGCAGTTCTTC. It is translated as CASSRPGQLSPNEQFF.

The DNA for the CDR3 is TGTGCCAGCAGGCAGGGAACATACGAGCAGTACTTC. This translates into CASRQGTYEQYF. This chain joins TRBV6-5 and TRBJ2-7, with D possibly being TRBD1 (5 bases). Trimming stripped 6 bases from V and 4 bases from J, with 10 bases between. The CDR3 covers 12 residues. Germline CDR1 MNHEY, CDR2 SVGAGI.

This clonotype was found many times. The CDR3 reads CASSLIGATNYGYTF. The CDR3 DNA is TGTGCCAGCAGTTTAATTGGAGCTACTAACTATGGCTACACCTTC. This chain connects TRBV12-3 or TRBV12-4 to TRBJ1-2; D unresolved. This CDR3 is 15 amino acids long. Trimming removed 2 bases at V and 0 bases at J, with 10 bases between.

This clonotype came up many times. The chain links TRBV6-1 to TRBJ2-7; 8 bases are shared with TRBD2. CDR3 length equals 15 residues. Trimming removed 6 bases from V and 4 bases from J; junction bases left unmatched: 11. Germline CDR1 is MNHNS and CDR2 is SASEGT. This CDR3 is CASRAVLAGGYEQYF. DNA of the CDR3: TGTGCCAGCAGAGCCGTCCTCGCGGGGGGTTACGAGCAGTACTTC.

This clonotype was recorded at least ten times. At one boundary the junction diverges from the germline segment, which might be a read error. The J gene is TRBJ2-7, the V gene TRBV20-1; D not resolved. Germline CDR1 is DFQATT and CDR2 is SNEGSKA (reference sequence). The CDR3 has 14 residues. The CDR3 protein is CSAKTARSSYEQYF. CDR3 nucleotide sequence: TGCAGCGCTAAAACAGCCAGGAGCTCCTACGAGCAGTACTTC.

The chain employs TRBV5-8 and TRBJ1-1; D not certain. CDR1 is SGHTS, CDR2 YDEGEE, per germline. CDR3 length equals 13 residues. V was clipped by 5 bases and J by 1 base, with 9 bases between them. The CDR3 region has the DNA TGTGCCAGCAGTTACGACAAGAACACTGAAGCTTTCTTT. Translation gives CASSYDKNTEAFF.

There are a few counts of this clonotype. The chain employs TRBV7-2 and TRBJ1-1; tentative D call: TRBD1 (5 bases). V was clipped by 5 bases and J by 4 bases, with 11 bases between them. The CDR3 has 13 amino acids. Germline loops: CDR1 SGHTA, CDR2 FQGNSA. The CDR3 protein is CASSTQAFTEAFF. In nucleotides, the CDR3 is TGTGCCAGCAGCACACAGGCATTCACTGAAGCTTTCTTT.

This clonotype appeared many times. V gene TRBV29-1 combines with J gene TRBJ2-7; D remains ambiguous. CDR3 size: 10 residues. V was clipped by 6 bases and J by 2 bases, with 5 bases between them. Germline values: CDR1 SQVTM, CDR2 ANQGSEA. This CDR3 is CSVRTYEQYF. The CDR3 bases are TGCAGCGTGCGGACCTACGAGCAGTACTTC.

CDR3 bases: TGTGCCAGCAGCGTAGTTGTTGGGTCTAGCAATGAGCAGTTCTTC. It translates to CASSVVVGSSNEQFF. The chain combines TRBV9 with TRBJ2-1, with D uncertain. The length of the CDR3 is 15 residues. V lost 0 bases and J lost 6, with 13 bases in between. Germline V CDR1 and CDR2: SGDLS, YYNGEE.